These T cell receptor beta chains were read from a single sample in a study of blood T cell repertoires in COVID-19. Some clones are missing from TCRdb's copy, which holds only in-frame ones; the method was immunoSEQ multiplex PCR. This table holds 400,000 or so clones, 85% to 90% found once. The sequencing input was PBMCs or T cells enriched from blood (not recorded which). These receptors came from a man younger than 40 who had recovered from COVID-19. The CDR3 runs from the conserved cysteine through the conserved F or W. The D gene is left open where the match is weak. Clone size appears in some rows only: once, few, many, or a class for an expanded clone.

D: NA
length: 14
size: NA
J: TRBJ1-5
V: TRBV13
CDR3: CASSLGQFNQPQHF
DNA: TGTGCCAGCAGCCTAGGACAGTTCAATCAGCCCCAGCATTTT

D: NA
length: 15
size: NA
J: TRBJ2-1
V: TRBV28
CDR3: CASSSFKQGRNEQFF
DNA: TGTGCCAGCAGTTCGTTTAAACAGGGTAGAAATGAGCAGTTCTTC

D: NA
length: 17
size: NA
J: TRBJ2-3
V: TRBV4-1
CDR3: CASSQAPASDRTDTQYF
DNA: TGCGCCAGCAGCCAAGCACCCGCTAGCGATCGCACAGATACGCAGTATTTT

D: NA
length: 15
size: once
J: TRBJ1-1
V: TRBV9
CDR3: CASSVDLGANTEAFF
DNA: TGTGCCAGCAGCGTAGATCTAGGGGCGAACACTGAAGCTTTCTTT

D: TRBD2
length: 15
size: once
J: TRBJ2-1
V: TRBV5-1
CDR3: CASSSTSGIGGEQFF
DNA: TGCGCCAGCAGCTCAACTAGCGGGATTGGTGGTGAGCAGTTCTTC

D: NA
length: 18
size: NA
J: TRBJ2-2
V: TRBV24-1
CDR3: CATSDPTSGTMNTGELFF
DNA: TGTGCCACCAGTGACCCAACCTCCGGGACAATGAACACCGGGGAGCTGTTTTTT

D: TRBD2
length: 17
size: NA
J: TRBJ2-2
V: TRBV7-9
CDR3: CASSPPGLAVLTGELFF
DNA: TGTGCCAGCAGCCCACCGGGACTAGCGGTCCTCACCGGGGAGCTGTTTTTT

D: TRBD2
length: 15
size: NA
J: TRBJ2-3
V: TRBV5-6
CDR3: CASWGAGFSTDTQYF
DNA: TGTGCCAGCTGGGGAGCGGGGTTTAGCACAGATACGCAGTATTTT

D: TRBD1
length: 16
size: NA
J: TRBJ1-2
V: TRBV5-1
CDR3: CASSLYGGQEGDGYTF
DNA: TGCGCCAGCAGCTTATACGGGGGACAGGAGGGTGATGGCTACACCTTC

D: NA
length: 16
size: once
J: TRBJ2-5
V: TRBV3-1/TRBV3-2
CDR3: CASSAGGAVLQETQYF
DNA: TGTGCCAGCAGTGCCGGCGGAGCGGTCCTCCAAGAGACCCAGTACTTC

D: TRBD2
length: 16
size: NA
J: TRBJ2-5
V: TRBV7-7
CDR3: CASSRGLAGDRETQYF
DNA: TGTGCCAGCAGCAGGGGACTAGCGGGAGACAGGGAGACCCAGTACTTC

D: NA
length: 13
size: NA
J: TRBJ2-6
V: TRBV6-5
CDR3: CASAGTGANVLTF
DNA: TGTGCCAGCGCCGGGACTGGGGCCAACGTCCTGACTTTC

D: NA
length: 13
size: NA
J: TRBJ1-6
V: TRBV7-9
CDR3: CASSFGGGVPLHF
DNA: TGTGCCAGCAGCTTTGGCGGGGGGGTTCCCCTCCACTTT

D: TRBD1
length: 13
size: NA
J: TRBJ2-5
V: TRBV19
CDR3: CASSTGTVETQYF
DNA: TGTGCCAGTAGTACCGGGACAGTAGAGACCCAGTACTTC

D: NA
length: 15
size: NA
J: TRBJ2-7
V: TRBV6-5
CDR3: CASSYASRLNYEQYF
DNA: TGTGCCAGCAGTTACGCGTCGAGGCTGAACTACGAGCAGTACTTC

D: NA
length: 15
size: NA
J: TRBJ2-7
V: TRBV7-3
CDR3: CASSLNQGPLGEQYF
DNA: TGTGCCAGCAGCTTAAATCAGGGCCCACTGGGGGAGCAGTACTTC

D: NA
length: 14
size: NA
J: TRBJ1-4
V: TRBV28
CDR3: CASSFQATNEKLFF
DNA: TGTGCCAGCAGTTTTCAGGCAACTAATGAAAAACTGTTTTTT

D: TRBD2
length: 15
size: NA
J: TRBJ2-7
V: TRBV5-6
CDR3: CASSWGLAGAYEQYF
DNA: TGTGCCAGCAGCTGGGGACTAGCGGGAGCCTACGAGCAGTACTTC

D: NA
length: 14
size: NA
J: TRBJ2-7
V: TRBV4-1
CDR3: CASSQVGAGSEQYF
DNA: TGCGCCAGCAGCCAAGTTGGGGCAGGGTCCGAGCAGTACTTC

D: TRBD2
length: 15
size: NA
J: TRBJ2-7
V: TRBV27
CDR3: CASSLSRGSSYEQYF
DNA: TGTGCCAGCAGTTTATCGCGCGGGAGCTCCTACGAGCAGTACTTC

D: TRBD1
length: 15
size: NA
J: TRBJ1-2
V: TRBV27
CDR3: CASSLDRTGRYGYTF
DNA: TGTGCCAGCAGTTTAGACCGGACAGGGAGGTATGGCTACACCTTC

D: TRBD2
length: 15
size: once
J: TRBJ2-7
V: TRBV4-2
CDR3: CASSQGPAGEYEQYF
DNA: TGTGCCAGCAGCCAAGGGCCAGCGGGAGAGTACGAGCAGTACTTC

D: TRBD2
length: 16
size: once
J: TRBJ2-1
V: TRBV30
CDR3: CAWSPPELAGGDEQFF
DNA: TGTGCCTGGAGTCCCCCCGAGCTAGCGGGAGGGGATGAGCAGTTCTTC

D: TRBD1
length: 15
size: NA
J: TRBJ1-2
V: TRBV30
CDR3: CAWSLGQASNYGYTF
DNA: TGTGCCTGGAGCCTGGGACAGGCCTCCAACTATGGCTACACCTTC

D: TRBD1
length: 15
size: NA
J: TRBJ2-7
V: TRBV2
CDR3: CASSVPGTGGSEQYF
DNA: TGTGCCAGCAGTGTACCCGGGACAGGGGGCAGTGAGCAGTACTTC

D: NA
length: 14
size: NA
J: TRBJ1-4
V: TRBV5-1
CDR3: CASSLGGPVEKLFF
DNA: TGCGCCAGCAGCTTGGGGGGGCCTGTCGAAAAACTGTTTTTT

D: TRBD1
length: 15
size: NA
J: TRBJ2-7
V: TRBV30
CDR3: CAWTNPGQGTYEQYF
DNA: TGTGCCTGGACGAACCCGGGACAGGGAACGTACGAGCAGTACTTC

D: NA
length: 12
size: few
J: TRBJ1-1
V: TRBV3-1/TRBV3-2
CDR3: CASSQGGRMAFF
DNA: TGTGCCAGCAGCCAAGGAGGTCGAATGGCTTTCTTT

D: NA
length: 15
size: NA
J: TRBJ1-5
V: TRBV3-1/TRBV3-2
CDR3: CASSPGSFSNQPQHF
DNA: TGTGCCAGCAGTCCCGGGAGCTTTAGCAATCAGCCCCAGCATTTT

D: TRBD1
length: 14
size: NA
J: TRBJ1-5
V: TRBV6-6
CDR3: CASSQTGASQPQHF
DNA: TGTGCCAGCAGCCAAACAGGGGCCTCACAGCCCCAGCATTTT

D: NA
length: 13
size: NA
J: TRBJ1-5
V: TRBV14
CDR3: CASSSGSDQPQHF
DNA: TGTGCCAGCAGCTCAGGGTCTGATCAGCCCCAGCATTTT

D: NA
length: 13
size: NA
J: TRBJ2-1
V: TRBV11-3
CDR3: CASSFGPNNEQFF
DNA: TGTGCCAGCAGCTTTGGGCCTAACAATGAGCAGTTCTTC

D: TRBD1
length: 15
size: once
J: TRBJ2-7
V: TRBV4-1
CDR3: CASSQEDREFYEQYF
DNA: TGCGCCAGCAGCCAAGAGGACAGGGAATTTTACGAGCAGTACTTC

D: TRBD2
length: 16
size: NA
J: TRBJ2-3
V: TRBV9
CDR3: CASSPWTSGSTDTQYF
DNA: TGTGCCAGCAGCCCGTGGACTAGCGGTAGCACAGATACGCAGTATTTT

D: NA
length: 13
size: NA
J: TRBJ1-1
V: TRBV6-4
CDR3: CASSVDRNTEAFF
DNA: TGTGCCAGCAGTGTGGACAGGAACACTGAAGCTTTCTTT

D: NA
length: 15
size: NA
J: TRBJ1-2
V: TRBV2
CDR3: CASSPQDSEIYGYTF
DNA: TGTGCCAGCAGCCCCCAGGACAGCGAAATCTATGGCTACACCTTC

D: NA
length: 14
size: NA
J: TRBJ2-5
V: TRBV24-1
CDR3: CATSIGSPEETQYF
DNA: TGTGCCACCAGTATCGGGAGTCCCGAAGAGACCCAGTACTTC

D: TRBD2
length: 16
size: NA
J: TRBJ2-1
V: TRBV7-2
CDR3: CASSYQFGTSYNEQFF
DNA: TGTGCCAGCAGCTACCAATTCGGGACTAGCTACAATGAGCAGTTCTTC

D: NA
length: 16
size: NA
J: TRBJ1-3
V: TRBV7-2
CDR3: CASSLVPPEGGNTIYF
DNA: TGTGCCAGCAGCTTAGTCCCCCCGGAGGGAGGAAACACCATATATTTT

D: NA
length: 14
size: NA
J: TRBJ2-2
V: TRBV2
CDR3: CASSEAGNTGELFF
DNA: TGTGCCAGCAGTGAGGCAGGGAACACCGGGGAGCTGTTTTTT

D: NA
length: 11
size: NA
J: TRBJ2-7
V: TRBV3-1/TRBV3-2
CDR3: CASSQVNEQYF
DNA: TGTGCCAGCAGCCAAGTCAACGAGCAGTACTTC

D: NA
length: 16
size: NA
J: TRBJ1-4
V: TRBV6-1
CDR3: CASSDRGTGTNEKLFF
DNA: TGTGCCAGCAGTGATCGGGGAACCGGCACTAATGAAAAACTGTTTTTT

D: TRBD1
length: 15
size: NA
J: TRBJ1-4
V: TRBV6-1
CDR3: CASSETDRREQKLFF
DNA: TGTGCCAGCAGTGAAACGGACAGGAGGGAACAAAAACTGTTTTTT

D: TRBD1
length: 16
size: NA
J: TRBJ1-4
V: TRBV4-2
CDR3: CASSQDRGKINEKLFF
DNA: TGTGCCAGCAGCCAAGACAGGGGGAAGATTAATGAAAAACTGTTTTTT

D: NA
length: 11
size: once
J: TRBJ1-1
V: TRBV20-1
CDR3: CSAGQNTEAFF
DNA: TGCAGTGCGGGCCAGAACACTGAAGCTTTCTTT

D: TRBD1
length: 15
size: NA
J: TRBJ1-5
V: TRBV28
CDR3: CASRGDSHSNQPQHF
DNA: TGTGCCAGCAGGGGGGACAGCCATAGCAATCAGCCCCAGCATTTT

D: TRBD1
length: 15
size: NA
J: TRBJ1-6
V: TRBV5-1
CDR3: CASSLAGQGYSPLHF
DNA: TGCGCCAGCAGCTTGGCGGGACAGGGTTATTCACCCCTCCACTTT

D: NA
length: 12
size: NA
J: TRBJ1-2
V: TRBV13
CDR3: CASSEQSYGYTF
DNA: TGTGCCAGCAGTGAGCAATCGTATGGCTACACCTTC